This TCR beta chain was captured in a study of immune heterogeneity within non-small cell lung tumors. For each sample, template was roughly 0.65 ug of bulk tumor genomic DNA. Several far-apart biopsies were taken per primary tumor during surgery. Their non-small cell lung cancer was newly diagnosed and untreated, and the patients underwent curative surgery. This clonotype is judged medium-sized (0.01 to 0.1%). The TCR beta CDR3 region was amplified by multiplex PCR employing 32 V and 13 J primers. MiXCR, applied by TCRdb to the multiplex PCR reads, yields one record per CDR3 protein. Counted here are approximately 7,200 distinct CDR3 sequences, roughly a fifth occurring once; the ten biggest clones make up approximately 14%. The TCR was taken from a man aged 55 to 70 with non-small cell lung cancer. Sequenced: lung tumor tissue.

The CDR3 region has the DNA TGCAGTGCCCCTCAAGAGGGGGAGACCCAGTACTTC. It yields the protein CSAPQEGETQYF. J is TRBJ2-5 and V is TRBV20-1; the D gene could be TRBD1 or TRBD2 (5 bases each). Trimming pared 6 bases from V and 5 bases from J, leaving 13 bases between. The CDR3 has 12 amino acids. Germline CDR1 reads DFQATT; CDR2 reads SNEGSKA (reference sequence).